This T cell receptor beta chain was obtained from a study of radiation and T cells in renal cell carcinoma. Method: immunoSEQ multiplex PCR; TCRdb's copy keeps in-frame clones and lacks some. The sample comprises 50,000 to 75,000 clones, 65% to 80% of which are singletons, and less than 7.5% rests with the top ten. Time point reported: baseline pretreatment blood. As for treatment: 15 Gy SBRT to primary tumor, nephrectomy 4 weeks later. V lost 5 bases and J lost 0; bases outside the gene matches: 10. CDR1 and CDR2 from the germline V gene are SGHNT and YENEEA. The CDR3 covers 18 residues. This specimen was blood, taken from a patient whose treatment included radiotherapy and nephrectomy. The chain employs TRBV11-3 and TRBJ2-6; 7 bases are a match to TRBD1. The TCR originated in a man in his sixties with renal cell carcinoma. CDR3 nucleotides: TGTGCCAGCAGCCCCGGACAGGCTCGTCTCTCTGGGGCCAACGTCCTGACTTTC. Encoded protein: CASSPGQARLSGANVLTF.